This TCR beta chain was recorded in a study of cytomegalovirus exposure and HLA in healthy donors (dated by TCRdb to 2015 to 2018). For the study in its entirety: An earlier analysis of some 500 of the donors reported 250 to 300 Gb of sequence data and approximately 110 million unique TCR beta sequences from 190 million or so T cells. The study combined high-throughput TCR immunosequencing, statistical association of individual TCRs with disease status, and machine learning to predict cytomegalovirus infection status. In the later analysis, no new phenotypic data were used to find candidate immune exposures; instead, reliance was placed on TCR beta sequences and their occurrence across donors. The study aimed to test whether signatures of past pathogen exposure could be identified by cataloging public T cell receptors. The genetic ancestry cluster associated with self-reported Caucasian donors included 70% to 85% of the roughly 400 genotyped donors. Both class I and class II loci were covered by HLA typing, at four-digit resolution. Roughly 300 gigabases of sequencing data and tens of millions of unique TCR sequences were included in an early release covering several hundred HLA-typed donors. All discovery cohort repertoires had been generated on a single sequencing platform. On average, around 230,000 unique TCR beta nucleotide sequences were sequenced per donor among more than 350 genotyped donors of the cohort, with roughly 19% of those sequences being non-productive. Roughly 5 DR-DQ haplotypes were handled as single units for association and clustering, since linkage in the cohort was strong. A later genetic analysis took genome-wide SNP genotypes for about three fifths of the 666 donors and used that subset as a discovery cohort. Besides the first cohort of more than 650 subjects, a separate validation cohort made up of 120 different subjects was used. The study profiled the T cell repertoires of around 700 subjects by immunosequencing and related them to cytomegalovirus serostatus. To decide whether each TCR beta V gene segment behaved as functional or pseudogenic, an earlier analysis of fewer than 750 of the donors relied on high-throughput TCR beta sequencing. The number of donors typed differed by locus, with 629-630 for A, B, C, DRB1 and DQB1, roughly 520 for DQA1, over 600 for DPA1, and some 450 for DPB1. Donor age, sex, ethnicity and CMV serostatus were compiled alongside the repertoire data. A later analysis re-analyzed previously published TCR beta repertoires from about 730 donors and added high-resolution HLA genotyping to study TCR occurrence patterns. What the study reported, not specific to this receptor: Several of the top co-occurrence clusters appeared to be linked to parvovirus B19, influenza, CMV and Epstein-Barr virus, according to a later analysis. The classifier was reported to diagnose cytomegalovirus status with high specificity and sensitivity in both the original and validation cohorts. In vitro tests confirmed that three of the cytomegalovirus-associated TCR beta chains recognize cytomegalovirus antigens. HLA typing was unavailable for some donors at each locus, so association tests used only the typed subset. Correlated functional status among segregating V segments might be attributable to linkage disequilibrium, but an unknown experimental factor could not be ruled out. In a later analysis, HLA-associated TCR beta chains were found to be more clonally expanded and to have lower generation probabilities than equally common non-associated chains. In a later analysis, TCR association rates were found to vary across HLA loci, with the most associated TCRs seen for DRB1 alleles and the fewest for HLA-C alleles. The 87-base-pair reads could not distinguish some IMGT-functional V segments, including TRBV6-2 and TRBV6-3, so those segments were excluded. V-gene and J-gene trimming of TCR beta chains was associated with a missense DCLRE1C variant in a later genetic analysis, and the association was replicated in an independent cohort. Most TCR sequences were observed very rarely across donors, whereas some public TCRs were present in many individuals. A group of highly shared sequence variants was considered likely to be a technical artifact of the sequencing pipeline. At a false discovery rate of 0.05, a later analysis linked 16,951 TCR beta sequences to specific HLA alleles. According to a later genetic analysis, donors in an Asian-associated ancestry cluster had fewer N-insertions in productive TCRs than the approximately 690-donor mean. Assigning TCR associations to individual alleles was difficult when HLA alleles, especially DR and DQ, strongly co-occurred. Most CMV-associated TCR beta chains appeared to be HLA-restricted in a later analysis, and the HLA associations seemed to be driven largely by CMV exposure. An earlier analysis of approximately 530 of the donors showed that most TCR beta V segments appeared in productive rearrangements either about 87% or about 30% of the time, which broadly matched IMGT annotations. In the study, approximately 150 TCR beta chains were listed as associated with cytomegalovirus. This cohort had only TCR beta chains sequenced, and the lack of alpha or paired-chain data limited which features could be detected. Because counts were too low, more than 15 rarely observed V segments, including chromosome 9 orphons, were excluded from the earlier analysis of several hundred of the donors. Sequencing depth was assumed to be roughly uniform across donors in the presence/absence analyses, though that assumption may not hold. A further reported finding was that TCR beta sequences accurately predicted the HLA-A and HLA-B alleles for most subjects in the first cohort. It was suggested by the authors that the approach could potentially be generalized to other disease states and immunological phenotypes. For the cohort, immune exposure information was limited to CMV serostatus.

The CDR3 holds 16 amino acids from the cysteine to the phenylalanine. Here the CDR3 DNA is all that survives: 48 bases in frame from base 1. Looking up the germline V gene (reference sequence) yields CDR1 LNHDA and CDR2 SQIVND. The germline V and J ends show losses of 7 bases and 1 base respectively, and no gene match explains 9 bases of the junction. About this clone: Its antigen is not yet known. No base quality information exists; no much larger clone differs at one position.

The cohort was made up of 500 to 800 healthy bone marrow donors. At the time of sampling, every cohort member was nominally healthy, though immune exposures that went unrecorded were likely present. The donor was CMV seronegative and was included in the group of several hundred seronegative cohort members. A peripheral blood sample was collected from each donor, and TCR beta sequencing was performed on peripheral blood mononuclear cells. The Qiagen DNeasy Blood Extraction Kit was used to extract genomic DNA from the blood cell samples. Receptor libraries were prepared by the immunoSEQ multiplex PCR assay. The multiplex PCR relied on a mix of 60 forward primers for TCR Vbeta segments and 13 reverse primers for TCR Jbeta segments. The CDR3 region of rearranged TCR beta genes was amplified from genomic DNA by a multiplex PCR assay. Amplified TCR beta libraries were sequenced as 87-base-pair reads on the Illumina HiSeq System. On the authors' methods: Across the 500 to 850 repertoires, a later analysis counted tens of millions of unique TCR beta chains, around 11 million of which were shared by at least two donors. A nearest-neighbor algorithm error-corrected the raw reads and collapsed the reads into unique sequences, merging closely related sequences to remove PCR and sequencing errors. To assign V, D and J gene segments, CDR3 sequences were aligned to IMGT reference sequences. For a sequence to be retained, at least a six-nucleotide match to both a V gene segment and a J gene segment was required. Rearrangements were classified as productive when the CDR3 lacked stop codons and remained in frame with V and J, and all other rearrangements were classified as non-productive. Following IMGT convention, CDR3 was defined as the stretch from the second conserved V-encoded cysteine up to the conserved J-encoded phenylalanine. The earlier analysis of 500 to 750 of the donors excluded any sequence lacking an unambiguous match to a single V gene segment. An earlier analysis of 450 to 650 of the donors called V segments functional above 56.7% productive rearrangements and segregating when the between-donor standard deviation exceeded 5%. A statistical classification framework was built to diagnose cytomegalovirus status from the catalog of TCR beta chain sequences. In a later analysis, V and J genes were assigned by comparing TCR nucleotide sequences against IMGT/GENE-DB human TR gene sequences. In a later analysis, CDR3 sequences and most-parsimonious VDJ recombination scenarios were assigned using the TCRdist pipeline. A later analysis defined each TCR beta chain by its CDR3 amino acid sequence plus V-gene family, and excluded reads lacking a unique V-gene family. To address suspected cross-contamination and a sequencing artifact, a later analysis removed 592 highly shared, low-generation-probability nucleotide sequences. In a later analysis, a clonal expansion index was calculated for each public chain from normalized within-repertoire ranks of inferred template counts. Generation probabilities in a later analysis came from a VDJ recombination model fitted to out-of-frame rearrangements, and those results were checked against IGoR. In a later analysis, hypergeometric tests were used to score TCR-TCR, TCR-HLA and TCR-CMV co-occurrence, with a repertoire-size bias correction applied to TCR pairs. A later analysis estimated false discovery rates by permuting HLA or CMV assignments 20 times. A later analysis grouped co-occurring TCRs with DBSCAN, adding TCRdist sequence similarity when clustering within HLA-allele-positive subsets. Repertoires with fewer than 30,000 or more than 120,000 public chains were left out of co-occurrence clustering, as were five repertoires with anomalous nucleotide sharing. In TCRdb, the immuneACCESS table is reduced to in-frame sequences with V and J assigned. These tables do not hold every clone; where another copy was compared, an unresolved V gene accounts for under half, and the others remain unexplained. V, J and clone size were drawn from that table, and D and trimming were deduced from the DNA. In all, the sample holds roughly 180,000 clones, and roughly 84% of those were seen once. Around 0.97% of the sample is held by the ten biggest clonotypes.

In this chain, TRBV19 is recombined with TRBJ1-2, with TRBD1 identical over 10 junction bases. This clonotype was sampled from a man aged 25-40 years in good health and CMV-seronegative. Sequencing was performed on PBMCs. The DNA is TGTGCCAGTAAGGGGACAGGGGTGGAGGATAACTATGGCTACACCTTC. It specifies CASKGTGVEDNYGYTF. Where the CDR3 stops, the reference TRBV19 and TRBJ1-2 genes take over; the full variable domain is DGGITQSPKYLFRKEGQNVTLSCEQNLNHDAMYWYRQDPGQGLRLIYYSQIVNDFQKGDIAEGYSVSREKKESFPLTVTSAQKNPTAFYLCASKGTGVEDNYGYTFGSGTRLTVV.